Reported below is one T cell receptor beta chain. This specimen belongs to a study of blood T cell repertoires in COVID-19. The protocol was immunoSEQ multiplex PCR, while the TCRdb copy is restricted to in-frame clones and leaves out a portion. The table records approximately 69,000 clones, 79% of them present only once. Sequenced material: peripheral blood. The sequence was collected from a man between 60 and 75 years old with acute or convalescent COVID-19.

The CDR3 sequence: CASSLTDRVGTQYF. The CDR3 DNA is TGTGCCAGCAGCTTAACGGACAGGGTGGGGACCCAGTACTTC. This chain uses TRBV7-3 with TRBJ2-5; 8 nucleotides line up with TRBD1. Germline CDR1 and CDR2: SGHTA and FQGTGA. The CDR3 covers 14 residues. The J segment lost 7 bases and the V segment lost 0 bases, leaving 4 bases of the junction unmatched.